This T cell receptor beta chain came from a study of blood T cells in healthy people across ages (dated by TCRdb to about 2015). Context from the whole study: In model experiments, template switching captured about one uniquely barcoded TCR beta cDNA molecule for every two T cells. Age-related changes in TCR beta repertoire diversity were measured in the study by deep sequencing normalized with unique cDNA molecular identifiers. Two additional independent replicas of 1 million unique cDNA reads from the same blood draw were analyzed for two donors (one aged 18 to 30 and one aged 80 or older). To avoid experimental bias, donors of different ages were randomly spread across the sequencing lanes. The donors were split into four age groups: young (average 16 years), middle-aged (about 40), aged (over 55) and long-lived (82). What the authors observed across the whole study: Donor CMV infection status was unknown, potentially confounding age-related changes in expanded clonotypes. Bulk unsorted PBMC profiling prevented conclusive comparison of naive and antigen-experienced compartments. Observed TCR beta diversity per million T cells fell roughly linearly with age, and a significant reduction was already apparent by age around 36. The percentage of naive T cells measured by flow cytometry correlated strongly with observed TCR beta diversity. Compared with the aged group, the long-lived group had more naive CD4+ T cells, fewer expanded clones and increased TCR diversity, suggesting age selection. Estimates of total diversity based on one million sequenced T cells were considered lower bounds and underestimates.

This clonotype was seen a handful of times. There is no known antigen for this receptor. Within one base of it there is no much larger clone, and no base qualities were kept. Library creation used 5' RACE. The sample was run on an Illumina HiSeq 2500. A second roughly 7 to 12 cycle PCR used a sample-barcoded 5' primer and a J-beta primer mix. A template-switch 5' adaptor carrying 12 random nucleotides introduced a unique molecular identifier onto each TCR beta cDNA molecule. Each sample yielded at least 2.5 million CDR3-containing paired-end reads. All of the RNA was converted into first-strand cDNA using the Mint cDNA synthesis kit, with a TRBC-specific oligonucleotide serving as the primer. Following uracil-DNA glycosylase treatment, a first 18-cycle PCR with universal primers M1SS and BC2_uni_R was performed on all cDNA. For the original study's pipeline: For normalization, 1 million high-quality reads, each with a distinct molecular identifier, were randomly selected from each sample. Reads with shared molecular identifiers were discarded instead of being binned into consensus sequences. MiTCR, with a Q25 quality threshold and the strictest error-elimination algorithm, was used for CDR3 identification, clonotype clustering and error correction. Lower-bound total TCR beta diversity was estimated with a nonparametric unseen species model using Euler transformation. TCRdb trimmed public reads at Q25 via fastp, called clones via MiXCR and kept in-frame beta chains. Merged by CDR3 protein, the rows form single entries marked with the most common genes and DNA. The V and J calls and clone size are TCRdb's, not the authors'. The sample yields about 1 million distinct CDR3 sequences; less than 50% were counted once. The leading ten clones occupy approximately 20% of the sample.

The donors were some 36 Caucasian individuals from Russia, aged 6 to 90 years, who were systemically healthy. Approximately 9.7 milliliters of peripheral blood were drawn from each donor into EDTA-treated Vacutainer tubes. Ficoll-Paque density-gradient centrifugation was used to isolate PBMCs, with at least 6.5 million per sample. Total RNA, at least 6 micrograms per sample, was extracted from PBMCs with Trizol reagent. For every donor, flow cytometry on a PBMC aliquot measured the percentage of naive CD45RAhigh/CD27high T cells. The receptor's source is a woman in her sixties or seventies in good health. The sample was blood.

At the DNA level, the sequence is TGTGCCAGCAGCCAAGCTCGGGATTTCCCCTCCTACGAGCAGTACTTC. Its translation is CASSQARDFPSYEQYF. The chain couples TRBV3-1 to TRBJ2-7, with TRBD2 perhaps the D gene, on 5 matching bases. CDR1 is given as LGHDT and CDR2 as YNNKEL, both from the germline V gene (reference sequence). V loses 1 base of germline sequence and J loses 0 bases, and the interval between the two ends is 13 bases. The CDR3 holds 16 amino acids from the cysteine to the phenylalanine. Of the read, only the CDR3 DNA is kept; its 48 bases are in frame from base 1.